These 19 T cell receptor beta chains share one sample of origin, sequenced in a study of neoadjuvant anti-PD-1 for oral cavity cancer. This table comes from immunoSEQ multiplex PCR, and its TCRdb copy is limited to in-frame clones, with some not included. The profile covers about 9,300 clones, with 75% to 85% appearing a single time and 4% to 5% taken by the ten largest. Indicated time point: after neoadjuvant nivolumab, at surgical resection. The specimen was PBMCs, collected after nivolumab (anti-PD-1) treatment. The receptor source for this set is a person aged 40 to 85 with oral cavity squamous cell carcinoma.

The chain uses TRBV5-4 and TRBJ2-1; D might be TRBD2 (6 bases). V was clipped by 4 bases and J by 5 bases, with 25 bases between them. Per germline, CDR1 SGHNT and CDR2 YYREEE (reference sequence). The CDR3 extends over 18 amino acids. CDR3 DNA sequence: TGTGCCAGCAGCCCGGCTCTGGCCGGGGGAGCCGTTAACAATGAGCAGTTCTTC. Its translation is CASSPALAGGAVNNEQFF.

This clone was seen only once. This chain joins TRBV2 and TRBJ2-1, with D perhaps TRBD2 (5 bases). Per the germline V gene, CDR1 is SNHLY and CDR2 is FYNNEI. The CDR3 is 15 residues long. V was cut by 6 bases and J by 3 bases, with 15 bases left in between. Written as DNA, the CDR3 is TGTGCCAGCAGGGACTTAGGAACGAGCTACAATGAGCAGTTCTTC. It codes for CASRDLGTSYNEQFF. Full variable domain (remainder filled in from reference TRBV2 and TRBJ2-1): EPEVTQTPSHQVTQMGQEVILRCVPISNHLYFYWYRQILGQKVEFLVSFYNNEISEKSEIFDDQFSVERPDGSNFTLKIRSTKLEDSAMYFCASRDLGTSYNEQFFGPGTRLTVL.

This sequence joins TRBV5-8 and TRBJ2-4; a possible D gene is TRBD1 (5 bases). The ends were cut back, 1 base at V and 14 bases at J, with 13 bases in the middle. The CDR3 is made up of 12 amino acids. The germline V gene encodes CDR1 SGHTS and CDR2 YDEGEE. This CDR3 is CASSLYRSPEYF. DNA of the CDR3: TGTGCCAGCAGCTTGTACAGGTCACCGGAGTACTTC.

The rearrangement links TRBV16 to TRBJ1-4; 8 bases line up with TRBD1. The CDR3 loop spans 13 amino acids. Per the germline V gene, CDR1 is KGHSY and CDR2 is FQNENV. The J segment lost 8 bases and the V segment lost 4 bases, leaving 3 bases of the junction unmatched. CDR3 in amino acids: CASSPDRVEKLFF. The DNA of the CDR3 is TGTGCCAGCAGCCCGGACAGGGTAGAAAAACTGTTTTTT.

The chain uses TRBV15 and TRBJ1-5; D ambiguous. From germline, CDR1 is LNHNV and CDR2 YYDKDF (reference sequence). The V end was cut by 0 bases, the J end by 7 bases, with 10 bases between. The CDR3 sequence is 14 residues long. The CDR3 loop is CATSRDRGDQPQHF. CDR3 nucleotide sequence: TGTGCCACCAGCAGAGATCGAGGAGACCAGCCCCAGCATTTT.

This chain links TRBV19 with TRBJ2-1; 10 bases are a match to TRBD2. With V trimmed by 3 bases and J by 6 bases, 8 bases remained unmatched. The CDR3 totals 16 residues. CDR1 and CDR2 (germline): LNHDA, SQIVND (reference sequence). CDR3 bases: TGTGCCAGTAGTATCAGTTTGTTAGCGGGAGGCAATGAGCAGTTCTTC. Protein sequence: CASSISLLAGGNEQFF.

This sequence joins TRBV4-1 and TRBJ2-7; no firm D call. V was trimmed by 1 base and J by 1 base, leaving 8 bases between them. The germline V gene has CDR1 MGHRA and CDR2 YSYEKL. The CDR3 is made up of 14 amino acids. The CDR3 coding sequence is TGCGCCAGCAGCCAAGTTGAAGTGTCCTACGAGCAGTACTTC. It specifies CASSQVEVSYEQYF.

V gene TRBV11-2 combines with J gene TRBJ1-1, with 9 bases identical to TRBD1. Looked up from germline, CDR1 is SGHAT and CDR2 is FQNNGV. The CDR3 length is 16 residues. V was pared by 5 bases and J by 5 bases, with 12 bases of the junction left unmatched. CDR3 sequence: CASSTIQGARLTEAFF. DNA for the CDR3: TGTGCCAGCAGCACTATACAGGGGGCTAGGTTGACTGAAGCTTTCTTT.

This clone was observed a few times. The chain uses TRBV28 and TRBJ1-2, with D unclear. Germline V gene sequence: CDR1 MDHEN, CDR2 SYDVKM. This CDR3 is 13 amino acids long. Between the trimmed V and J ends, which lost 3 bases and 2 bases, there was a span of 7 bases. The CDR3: CASSFVPNYGYTF. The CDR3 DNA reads TGTGCCAGCAGTTTCGTACCGAACTATGGCTACACCTTC.

The CDR3 coding sequence is TGTGCCAGCTCCCCTACTAGCGGGAGCTCCTACGAGCAGTACTTC. It translates to CASSPTSGSSYEQYF. The rearrangement joins TRBV18 to TRBJ2-7; 11 nucleotides align to TRBD2. The ends lost 6 bases at V and 0 bases at J; junction bases unmatched: 4. CDR1 KGHSH and CDR2 LQKENI come from the germline V gene. The CDR3 is 15 residues long.

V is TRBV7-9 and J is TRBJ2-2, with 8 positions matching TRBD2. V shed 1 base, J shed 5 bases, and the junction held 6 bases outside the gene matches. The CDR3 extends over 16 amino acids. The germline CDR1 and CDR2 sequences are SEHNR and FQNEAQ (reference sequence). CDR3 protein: CASSLGLARDTGELFF. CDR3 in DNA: TGTGCCAGCAGCTTAGGACTAGCGAGAGATACCGGGGAGCTGTTTTTT.

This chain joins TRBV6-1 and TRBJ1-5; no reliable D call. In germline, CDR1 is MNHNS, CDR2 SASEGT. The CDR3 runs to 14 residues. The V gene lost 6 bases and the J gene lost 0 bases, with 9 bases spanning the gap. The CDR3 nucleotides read TGTGCCAGCAGCCTAATTTATAGCAATCAGCCCCAGCATTTT. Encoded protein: CASSLIYSNQPQHF.

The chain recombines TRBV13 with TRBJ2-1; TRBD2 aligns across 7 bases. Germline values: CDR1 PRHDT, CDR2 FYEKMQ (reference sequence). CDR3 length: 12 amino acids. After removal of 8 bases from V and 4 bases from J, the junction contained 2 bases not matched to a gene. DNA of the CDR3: TGTGCCAGCGGGAGGGGATACAATGAGCAGTTCTTC. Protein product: CASGRGYNEQFF.

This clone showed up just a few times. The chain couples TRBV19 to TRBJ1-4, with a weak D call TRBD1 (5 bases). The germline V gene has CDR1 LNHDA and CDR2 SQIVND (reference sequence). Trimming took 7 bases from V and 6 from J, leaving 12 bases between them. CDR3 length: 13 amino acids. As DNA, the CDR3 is TGTGCCAGTAATCACAGGTCGCATGAAAAACTGTTTTTT. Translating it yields CASNHRSHEKLFF.

The CDR3 bases are TGTGCCAGCGTTAAGAATGCTGACAGGGGGCTTCATGGCTACACCTTC. It encodes CASVKNADRGLHGYTF. This chain connects TRBV27 to TRBJ1-2; 10 nucleotides align to TRBD1. J lost 6 bases, V lost 8 bases, and 15 bases had no gene match. The CDR3 totals 16 residues. Germline CDR1 reads MNHEY; CDR2 reads SMNVEV (reference sequence).

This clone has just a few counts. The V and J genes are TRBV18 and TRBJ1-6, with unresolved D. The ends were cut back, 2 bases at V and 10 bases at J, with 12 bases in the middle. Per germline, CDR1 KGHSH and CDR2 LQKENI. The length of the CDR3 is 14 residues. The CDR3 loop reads CASSPTGERSPLHF. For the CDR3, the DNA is TGTGCCAGCTCACCAACTGGGGAACGGTCACCCCTCCACTTT.

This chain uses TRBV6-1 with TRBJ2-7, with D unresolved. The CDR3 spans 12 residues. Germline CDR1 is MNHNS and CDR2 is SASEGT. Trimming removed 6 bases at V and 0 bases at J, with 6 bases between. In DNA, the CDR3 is TGTGCCAGCAGAATTTACTCCTACGAGCAGTACTTC. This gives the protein CASRIYSYEQYF.

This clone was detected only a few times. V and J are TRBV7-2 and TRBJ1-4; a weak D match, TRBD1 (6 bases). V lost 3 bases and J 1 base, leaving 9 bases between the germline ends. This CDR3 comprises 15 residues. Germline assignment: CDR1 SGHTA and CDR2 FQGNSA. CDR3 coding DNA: TGTGCCAGCAGCTTGATGGGACAAACTAATGAAAAACTGTTTTTT. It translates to CASSLMGQTNEKLFF.

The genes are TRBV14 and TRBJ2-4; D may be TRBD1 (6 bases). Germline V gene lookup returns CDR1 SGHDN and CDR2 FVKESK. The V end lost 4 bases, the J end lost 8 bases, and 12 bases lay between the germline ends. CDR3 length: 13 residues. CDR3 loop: CASSLPQGYIQYF. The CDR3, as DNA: TGTGCCAGCAGCCTCCCCCAGGGGTACATTCAGTACTTC.